Sequencing of this T cell receptor beta chain was carried out in a study of blood T cell repertoires in COVID-19. Enrollees, about 18 to 89 years old, lived in about two dozen US areas. Participant-reported clinical history was the basis for cohort assignment. Exposed enrollees had met someone with a PCR-confirmed or clinician-diagnosed COVID-19 case at some point within the 2 weeks before study entry. This clone was picked up many times. Germline CDR1 and CDR2: WSHSY and SAAADI. The ends were cut back, 7 bases at V and 1 base at J, with 8 bases in the middle. The CDR3 extends over 12 amino acids. Methods used by the authors: Amplifying reference gene primers gave estimates of nucleated cell counts. Clones were read by immunoSEQ multiplex PCR, and TCRdb kept only the in-frame ones, dropping some. For V, J and clone size, that table is used; D and trimming come from the DNA. The sample shows hundreds of thousands of clones, roughly 80% of them seen only once.

The V and J genes are TRBV10-2 and TRBJ2-7; D may be TRBD1 (5 bases). The origin of this receptor is a man aged 40-55 years who had been exposed to COVID-19. Sequenced material: PBMCs or T cells enriched from blood (not recorded which). This CDR3 is CASTDISYEQYF. The CDR3 DNA sequence: TGCGCCAGCACGGACATTTCCTACGAGCAGTACTTC.